A selection of T cell receptor beta chains follows, all from one sample in a study of cytomegalovirus exposure and HLA in healthy donors. Generated by immunoSEQ multiplex PCR, the TCRdb table keeps only in-frame clones and is missing some. The table records fewer than 120,000 clones, 65% to 80% of them present only once. Sequencing used PBMCs. These receptors came from a woman aged 60-70 years in good health and CMV-seropositive. CDR3s include the opening cysteine and the closing phenylalanine or tryptophan.

TRBJ1-5 | TRBV6-6 | CASRYQGALSNQPQHF
TRBJ2-7 | TRBV7-9 | CSSSFREGEQYF
TRBJ1-4 | TRBV7-9 | CSSSRLGDLETNEKLFF
TRBJ2-1 | TRBV7-3 | CASSFFSGTAGSYNEQFF
TRBJ2-1 | TRBV5-1 | CASRQGTGDEQFF
TRBJ2-1 | TRBV5-1 | CASSLGSSPRNEQFF
TRBJ1-2 | TRBV11-2 | CASSSRQGSGYTF
TRBJ2-7 | TRBV6-5 | CASSYRTWVDEQYF
TRBJ1-2 | TRBV11-2 | CASSYGTGGYGYTF
TRBJ2-7 | TRBV5-1 | CASSWGEGYEQYF
TRBJ1-2 | TRBV6-5 | CASRRTVGINYGYTF
TRBJ2-1 | TRBV6-5 | CASSPSVVYEQFF
TRBJ1-3 | TRBV9 | CASSILDSGNTIYF
TRBJ2-1 | TRBV2 | CASSPGFGTGGGSGYNEQFF
TRBJ2-2 | TRBV5-1 | CASREAERGELFF
TRBJ1-1 | TRBV18 | CASSKASGGTEAFF
TRBJ2-7 | TRBV6-5 | CASSYSMERYEQYF
TRBJ2-2 | TRBV2 | CASTKLRDTGELFF
TRBJ2-7 | TRBV28 | CASRTSGSSSYEQYF
TRBJ2-7 | TRBV5-1 | CASSLATAWAEQYF
TRBJ2-2 | TRBV7-7 | CASSLFSRTSGRTGELFF
TRBJ2-1 | TRBV9 | CASSAQVGGSNEQFF
TRBJ1-3 | TRBV7-8 | CASSLIRSGNTIYF
TRBJ2-2 | TRBV5-6 | CASSLDRLYTGELFF